The clone carrying this T cell receptor beta chain came up a few times. Its antigen is unknown. The germline V gene encodes CDR1 KGHDR and CDR2 SFDVKD. The J segment lost 6 bases and the V segment lost 5 bases, leaving 8 bases of the junction unmatched. This CDR3 is 15 amino acids long. Any patient presenting with uncontrolled infection, other autoimmune disease, pregnancy or lactation was left out. Extraction of PBMCs used 7.5 to 10 ml of fresh peripheral blood. Researchers took RNA transcripts and amplified the TCR beta CDR3 regions from them. HTBI primers were employed in a first-round RT-PCR of the TCR CDR3. TCRdb called the multiplex PCR reads again in MiXCR, with one record for every CDR3 protein. The sample comprises some 440,000 distinct CDR3 sequences, around 14% of which are singletons, and roughly 7.7% rests with the top ten. The data derive from a study of T cells in Graves' hyperthyroidism and ophthalmopathy. At the level of the study: The initial diagnosis was the point when peripheral blood was collected, ahead of any treatment. Study results and caveats: Ophthalmopathy was told apart from stable hyperthyroidism by a 13 V-J model.

The chain combines TRBV24-1 with TRBJ1-4; 7 nucleotides line up with TRBD1. Sequencing was done on a sample of blood. The clonotype originates from a woman aged 18-30 years with Graves' hyperthyroidism. The CDR3 sequence: CATSATGAADEKLFF. In nucleotides, the CDR3 is TGTGCCACCAGTGCCACAGGGGCGGCGGATGAAAAACTGTTTTTT.